Following are 20 T cell receptor beta chains from one sample sequenced in a study of quantifying T cell responses using KT2 cells. Study in general: cDNA was made from DNase-treated RNA using alpha and beta constant primers.

A single-stranded UMI oligo with SP2 sequence was ligated to cDNA 3' ends. An equimolar mix of RC1.1 and RC1.2 primed the beta chain across TRBC1 and TRBC2. TCRdb fed the UMI-ligation and nested PCR reads into MiXCR, producing one record per CDR3 protein. The sample carries 50,000 to 70,000 distinct CDR3 sequences, about 12% recorded once. Material for sequencing was PBMCs spiked with cells of the T cell clone KT2. These receptors originate from a human donor.

This clonotype appeared a few times. This chain connects TRBV19 to TRBJ1-5, with D possibly being TRBD1 (5 bases). Germline CDR1 LNHDA, CDR2 SQIVND (reference sequence). The CDR3 consists of 16 residues. V was shortened by 6 bases and J by 4 bases, with 19 bases between the two germline ends. CDR3 DNA: TGTGCCAGTAGCCGAGAACAGGACGGGGCAAATCAGCCCCAGCATTTT. Its translation is CASSREQDGANQPQHF.

A few counts support this clonotype. The rearrangement uses TRBV21-1 and TRBJ1-5; the table's D call of TRBD1 was not tested on the DNA. TRBV21-1 constitutes a pseudogene. The CDR3 is made up of 14 amino acids. CDR3 bases: TGTGCCAGCAGCATCTGGGCGGCCGACGAGCCCCAGCATTTT. Amino acid sequence: CASSIWAADEPQHF.

This clonotype was counted only a few times. The rearrangement joins TRBV12-3 or TRBV12-4 to TRBJ2-3, with TRBD2 matching 9 bases. The trim removed 2 bases at V and 2 bases at J, leaving 8 bases unmatched. The CDR3 is 17 amino acids. Here the CDR3 reads CASSLRGAGGHTDTQYF. The CDR3 DNA reads TGTGCCAGCAGTTTAAGGGGTGCGGGGGGGCACACAGATACGCAGTATTTT.

This clonotype was detected many times. This sequence joins TRBV29-1 and TRBJ2-1; 7 bases agree with TRBD1. The germline gives CDR1 SQVTM, CDR2 ANQGSEA. The V gene end was trimmed by 6 bases and the J gene end by 5 bases; junction bases not matched to a gene: 7. There are 13 residues in the CDR3. The CDR3 sequence is CSVARDRNNEQFF. CDR3 bases: TGCAGCGTAGCTCGGGACAGAAACAATGAGCAGTTCTTC.

The V call is TRBV29-1, the J call TRBJ2-7; D gene ambiguous. This CDR3 spans 11 amino acids. Trimming shortened V by 6 bases and J by 4 bases, and 10 bases separated the two germline ends. Germline-derived CDR1 and CDR2 are SQVTM and ANQGSEA. The CDR3 nucleotides are TGCAGCGTGGCAGACGGATACGAGCAGTACTTC. Residues: CSVADGYEQYF.

The V gene is TRBV10-2, the J gene TRBJ2-1; TRBD2 aligns across 14 bases. This CDR3 contains 16 residues. The germline CDR1 and CDR2 sequences are WSHSY and SAAADI. J gave up 1 base and V 6 bases, and 2 bases lay outside the gene matches. CDR3 loop: CASRTSGRGSYNEQFF. In DNA, the CDR3 is TGCGCCAGCAGGACTAGCGGGAGGGGGTCCTACAATGAGCAGTTCTTC.

The V call is TRBV21-1, the J call TRBJ1-2; the table assigns TRBD1, which was not confirmed against the DNA. TRBV21-1 is a listed pseudogene. The CDR3 totals 15 residues. CDR3 bases: TGTGCCAGCAGCAAGGGGGACACCAGGGACTATGGCTACACCTTC. The encoded protein is CASSKGDTRDYGYTF.

This clonotype was observed a handful of times. The V gene is TRBV7-2, the J gene TRBJ1-2; tentative D call: TRBD1 (5 bases). Germline V gives CDR1 SGHTA, CDR2 FQGNSA. V lost 7 bases and J lost 8, with 23 bases in between. CDR3 size: 15 residues. The CDR3 loop is CASNVGPQPGAGYTF. For the CDR3, the DNA is TGTGCCAGCAACGTTGGGCCTCAGCCCGGGGCGGGCTACACCTTC. The full variable domain, with the rest looked up from reference TRBV7-2 and TRBJ1-2, is GAGVSQSPSNKVTEKGKDVELRCDPISGHTALYWYRQSLGQGLEFLIYFQGNSAPDKSGLPSDRFSAERTGGSVSTLTIQRTQQEDSAVYLCASNVGPQPGAGYTFGSGTRLTVV.

This clonotype has at least ten counts. The chain has TRBV28 and TRBJ2-1, with D possibly being TRBD2 (5 bases). Germline CDR1 MDHEN, CDR2 SYDVKM. V was shortened by 1 base and J by 0 bases, with 10 bases between the two germline ends. CDR3 length equals 16 residues. CDR3 DNA sequence: TGTGCCAGCAGTTTATCGGCTCGGGGCTCCTACAATGAGCAGTTCTTC. Translated: CASSLSARGSYNEQFF. The variable domain in full, completed from reference TRBV28 and TRBJ2-1, reads DVKVTQSSRYLVKRTGEKVFLECVQDMDHENMFWYRQDPGLGLRLIYFSYDVKMKEKGDIPEGYSVSREKKERFSLILESASTNQTSMYLCASSLSARGSYNEQFFGPGTRLTVL.

V and J are TRBV12-5 and TRBJ1-1, with D possibly TRBD1 on 5 matching bases. Germline-derived CDR1 and CDR2 are LGHNT and FRNRAP. CDR3 length: 16 residues. V lost 2 bases and J lost 0, with 13 bases in between. The CDR3 is CASGLSPGRLNTEAFF. The CDR3 nucleotides are TGTGCTAGTGGTTTGTCACCAGGGAGATTGAACACTGAAGCTTTCTTT.

This clonotype was counted many times. The rearrangement joins TRBV20-1 to TRBJ2-4; 12 nucleotides line up with TRBD2. J gave up 6 bases and V 0 bases, and 6 bases lay outside the gene matches. There are 16 residues in the CDR3. CDR1 and CDR2 from the germline V gene are DFQATT and SNEGSKA (reference sequence). The CDR3 region is CSARDTSGGPRNIQYF. The CDR3 DNA is TGCAGTGCTAGAGATACTAGCGGGGGGCCGCGAAACATTCAGTACTTC.

The chain couples TRBV24-1 to TRBJ1-1; no clear D. CDR1 is KGHDR and CDR2 is SFDVKD in the germline V gene. This CDR3 contains 13 residues. V lost 5 bases and J 5 bases, leaving 11 bases between the germline ends. This CDR3 reads CATSVAGSTEAFF. CDR3 bases: TGTGCCACCAGTGTCGCGGGAAGTACTGAAGCTTTCTTT.

This clonotype was observed at least ten times. Written as DNA, the CDR3 is TGTGCCATCAGTGAGCCGGGACAGCTGAACACTGAAGCTTTCTTT. Encoded protein: CAISEPGQLNTEAFF. V gene TRBV10-3 combines with J gene TRBJ1-1; 7 bases are a match to TRBD1. The CDR3 extends over 15 amino acids. Trimming at V came to 2 bases and at J to 0 bases, leaving 3 bases not matched to a gene. Per germline, CDR1 ENHRY and CDR2 SYGVKD.

The V gene is TRBV4-1, the J gene TRBJ2-1; D unclear. The length of the CDR3 is 16 residues. The ends were cut back, 0 bases at V and 0 bases at J, with 9 bases in the middle. Germline lookup yields CDR1 MGHRA and CDR2 YSYEKL. CDR3 amino acids: CASSQELANSYNEQFF. In DNA form, the CDR3 reads TGCGCCAGCAGCCAAGAGTTGGCTAACTCCTACAATGAGCAGTTCTTC.

This clonotype turned up a few times. This chain joins TRBV29-1 and TRBJ2-3, with D perhaps matching TRBD2 (5 bases). V lost 7 bases and J lost 0, with 14 bases in between. CDR1 is SQVTM, CDR2 ANQGSEA, per germline. This CDR3 has 14 residues. The CDR3: CSGSRAGSTDTQYF. In nucleotides, the CDR3 is TGCAGCGGGTCGAGGGCAGGAAGCACAGATACGCAGTATTTT.

The rearrangement uses TRBV6-1 and TRBJ2-1; weak D call: TRBD1 (7 bases). Germline assignment: CDR1 MNHNS and CDR2 SASEGT. The CDR3 is 15 residues long. V lost 5 bases, J lost 8 bases, and 19 bases lay in between. The CDR3 reads CASSFRGRGVDEQFF. The CDR3 DNA reads TGTGCCAGCAGTTTTAGGGGGCGGGGTGTGGATGAGCAGTTCTTC.

This clonotype came up many times. The chain has TRBV2 and TRBJ1-5, with 10 positions matching TRBD1. Germline CDR1 and CDR2: SNHLY and FYNNEI. The junction had 5 bases not matched to a gene; V was cut back by 6 bases and J by 3 bases. The CDR3 is 15 residues long. The CDR3: CASRATGGNNQPQHF. The CDR3 region has the DNA TGTGCCAGCAGGGCGACAGGGGGCAACAATCAGCCCCAGCATTTT.

In its sample, this clonotype was seen a few times. The gene calls are TRBV6-1 and TRBJ2-7; tentative D call: TRBD2 (6 bases). The CDR3 totals 15 residues. Germline CDR1 MNHNS, CDR2 SASEGT. With 0 bases removed from V and 3 bases from J, the gap between germline ends came to 12 bases. The CDR3 DNA reads TGTGCCAGCAGTGAAGCGTCGCAGGGAGGCTACGAGCAGTACTTC. Protein: CASSEASQGGYEQYF.

The genes are TRBV25-1 and TRBJ2-3; 10 nucleotides line up with TRBD1. J gave up 5 bases and V 3 bases, and 8 bases lay outside the gene matches. The CDR3 has 16 residues. Per germline, CDR1 MGHDK and CDR2 SYGVNS. Written as DNA, the CDR3 is TGTGCCAGCAGTGACCCTCGACAGGGGGCGGGAGATACGCAGTATTTT. This sequence encodes CASSDPRQGAGDTQYF.

The CDR3 sequence is CSARVGQGKSPLHF. The CDR3 DNA is TGCAGTGCTAGAGTTGGGCAGGGAAAGTCACCCCTCCACTTT. The chain uses TRBV20-1 and TRBJ1-6; TRBD1 is a possible D gene (5 bases). CDR1 and CDR2 from the germline V gene are DFQATT and SNEGSKA (reference sequence). V was pared by 1 base and J by 10 bases, with 14 bases between. The CDR3 has 14 residues.